The 13 T cell receptor beta chains below come from one sample, sequenced in a study of OX40 agonist ivuxolimab in advanced cancers. TCRdb's copy holds only in-frame clones and misses some; the assay was immunoSEQ multiplex PCR. Of under 80,000 clones in the sample, 85% were seen once. Sequencing was performed on CD4+ or CD8+ T cells sorted from blood, taken in a trial of the OX40 agonist ivuxolimab. All receptors derive from an adult with an advanced solid tumor such as melanoma, head and neck, liver or kidney cancer.

The chain is built from TRBV15 and TRBJ2-7; D gene uncertain. There are 11 residues in the CDR3. V was cut by 5 bases and J by 5 bases, with 7 bases left in between. Germline CDR1 LNHNV, CDR2 YYDKDF (reference sequence). The CDR3 spells CATSGFHEQYF. For the CDR3, the DNA is TGTGCCACCAGCGGGTTTCACGAGCAGTACTTC.

The CDR3 reads CAIRGPLSNQPQHF. As DNA, the CDR3 is TGTGCCATCAGGGGTCCTCTTTCAAATCAGCCCCAGCATTTT. The chain uses TRBV10-3 and TRBJ1-5; D not resolved. Germline CDR1 is ENHRY and CDR2 is SYGVKD. This CDR3 is 14 amino acids long. With 6 bases removed from V and 4 bases from J, the gap between germline ends came to 13 bases.

This clone was observed many times. The chain uses TRBV27 and TRBJ1-2; D unresolved. The CDR3 loop spans 15 amino acids. CDR1 MNHEY and CDR2 SMNVEV come from the germline V gene (reference sequence). Trimming pared 4 bases from V and 4 bases from J, leaving 16 bases between. The CDR3 DNA reads TGTGCCAGCAGTTCCGGGAATGGGCTAAGCTATGGCTACACCTTC. It encodes CASSSGNGLSYGYTF.

This sequence joins TRBV6-6 and TRBJ2-7, with 8 bases fitting TRBD2. V shed 6 bases, J shed 4 bases, and the junction held 8 bases outside the gene matches. The CDR3 length is 14 residues. Germline V lookup: CDR1 MNHNY, CDR2 SVGAGI (reference sequence). CDR3 sequence: CASRRSGSTYEQYF. CDR3 sequence (DNA): TGTGCCAGCAGGCGGAGCGGGAGTACTTACGAGCAGTACTTC.

The chain links TRBV14 to TRBJ2-1; D unclear. CDR1 SGHDN and CDR2 FVKESK come from the germline V gene. This CDR3 region has 16 residues. Trimming removed 1 base from V and 4 bases from J, with 14 bases in between. The CDR3 bases are TGTGCCAGCAGCCAAGGCCGGGTTCCCAAATACAATGAGCAGTTCTTC. Protein product: CASSQGRVPKYNEQFF.

The gene calls are TRBV18 and TRBJ2-2, with D possibly being TRBD1 (5 bases). V was shortened by 6 bases and J by 2 bases, with 16 bases between the two germline ends. The CDR3 consists of 16 residues. Germline-derived CDR1 and CDR2 are KGHSH and LQKENI. The CDR3 reads CASSGSAGLNTGELFF. CDR3 DNA sequence: TGTGCCAGCTCGGGTTCGGCAGGGCTTAACACCGGGGAGCTGTTTTTT.

The CDR3 nucleotides read TGTGCCAGCAGTTTGGCGGCGGGGGGCCGCACAGATACGCAGTATTTT. Its translation is CASSLAAGGRTDTQYF. This chain uses TRBV6-5 with TRBJ2-3, with 8 bases that match TRBD2. This CDR3 spans 16 amino acids. V was clipped by 4 bases and J by 1 base; unmatched bases: 7. Per the germline V gene, CDR1 is MNHEY and CDR2 is SVGAGI.

The chain carries TRBV20-1 and TRBJ1-1; no reliable D call. Deletions cut 2 bases from V and 1 base from J, with 2 bases between. The CDR3 spans 11 residues. Germline V CDR1 and CDR2: DFQATT, SNEGSKA (reference sequence). The CDR3 DNA reads TGCAGTGCTAGATGGAACACTGAAGCTTTCTTT. Translation gives CSARWNTEAFF.

This clone turned up a few times. This chain connects TRBV7-2 to TRBJ1-5, with TRBD1 identical over 8 bases. V was pared by 5 bases and J by 0 bases, with 6 bases of the junction left unmatched. This CDR3 comprises 16 residues. Germline loops: CDR1 SGHTA, CDR2 FQGNSA. CDR3 region: CASSRSTGDSNQPQHF. The CDR3 DNA follows: TGTGCCAGCAGCCGTTCGACAGGGGATAGCAATCAGCCCCAGCATTTT. Based on the CDR3 plus reference TRBV7-2 and TRBJ1-5, the full variable domain is GAGVSQSPSNKVTEKGKDVELRCDPISGHTALYWYRQSLGQGLEFLIYFQGNSAPDKSGLPSDRFSAERTGGSVSTLTIQRTQQEDSAVYLCASSRSTGDSNQPQHFGDGTRLSIL.

This chain uses TRBV5-8 with TRBJ2-6, with TRBD1 as a possible D gene (6 bases). The CDR3 spans 17 residues. Germline values: CDR1 SGHTS, CDR2 YDEGEE. V was cut by 4 bases and J by 4 bases, with 18 bases left in between. CDR3 amino acids: CASSLSGAGAGANVLTF. The CDR3 DNA reads TGTGCCAGCAGCCTCTCTGGGGCAGGGGCCGGGGCCAACGTCCTGACTTTC.

V gene TRBV10-1 combines with J gene TRBJ2-7; D uncertain. The CDR3 length is 16 residues. V lost 3 bases to trimming and J lost 2 bases, with 17 bases between them. From germline, CDR1 is WNHNN and CDR2 SYGVQD (reference sequence). CDR3 in amino acids: CASSDPGDPNTYEQYF. As DNA, the CDR3 is TGCGCCAGCAGTGACCCCGGCGACCCAAATACCTACGAGCAGTACTTC.

This chain links TRBV10-3 with TRBJ2-1; D could derive from TRBD1 or TRBD2 (5 bases each). From germline, CDR1 is ENHRY and CDR2 SYGVKD. This CDR3 spans 14 amino acids. V was pared by 3 bases and J by 12 bases, with 18 bases between. CDR3 region: CAISDQMTGGGQFF. Here the CDR3 DNA reads TGTGCCATCAGTGACCAAATGACTGGGGGTGGGCAGTTCTTC.

This clone was picked up a small number of times. This sequence joins TRBV7-7 and TRBJ2-1, with 14 bases lining up with TRBD2. V was clipped by 5 bases and J by 9 bases; unmatched bases: 9. CDR3 length: 16 amino acids. CDR1 and CDR2 from the germline V gene are SSHAT and FNYEAQ (reference sequence). The CDR3 protein is CASSLPGLAGDVEQFF. The CDR3 DNA reads TGTGCCAGCAGCCTCCCGGGACTAGCGGGAGATGTTGAGCAGTTCTTC. The variable domain in full, with the rest retrieved from reference TRBV7-7 and TRBJ2-1, is GAGVSQSPRYKVTKRGQDVTLRCDPISSHATLYWYQQALGQGPEFLTYFNYEAQPDKSGLPSDRFSAERPEGSISTLTIQRTEQRDSAMYRCASSLPGLAGDVEQFFGPGTRLTVL.